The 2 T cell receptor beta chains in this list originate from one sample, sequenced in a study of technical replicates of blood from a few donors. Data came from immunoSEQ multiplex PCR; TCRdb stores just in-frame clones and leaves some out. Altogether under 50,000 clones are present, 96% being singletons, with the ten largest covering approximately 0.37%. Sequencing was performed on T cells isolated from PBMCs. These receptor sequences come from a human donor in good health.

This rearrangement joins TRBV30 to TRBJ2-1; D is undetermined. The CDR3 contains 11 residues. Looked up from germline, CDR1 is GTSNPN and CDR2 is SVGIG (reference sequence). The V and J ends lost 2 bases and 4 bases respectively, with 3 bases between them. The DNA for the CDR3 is TGTGCCTGGAGTCGTTACAATGAGCAGTTCTTC. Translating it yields CAWSRYNEQFF.

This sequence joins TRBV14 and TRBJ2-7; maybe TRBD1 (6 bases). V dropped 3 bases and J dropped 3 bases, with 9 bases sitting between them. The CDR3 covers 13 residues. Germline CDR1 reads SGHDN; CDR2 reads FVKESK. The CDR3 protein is CASSHLQGYEQYF. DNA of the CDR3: TGTGCCAGCAGCCACTTACAGGGCTACGAGCAGTACTTC.